This T cell receptor beta chain derives from a study of blood T cell repertoires in COVID-19. Looking at the study overall: Samples of COVID-19 (acute and convalescent) were obtained from the United States, Italy and Spain. PBMCs, B-cell-depleted T cells, or T cells provided the cDNA or gDNA that made up the material.

Authors' data handling: Reference gene primers were amplified, and this amplification served to estimate nucleated cell counts. The data were produced by immunoSEQ multiplex PCR, yet TCRdb's version contains in-frame clones alone and is incomplete. Clone size and V and J calls were adopted from that table, with D and trimming inferred from the DNA. Among about 490,000 clones listed, around 85% were seen once. The sample consisted of peripheral blood. The TCR comes from a human donor in a cohort sampled during active COVID-19.

The CDR3 loop reads CASSFAGVAETQYF. CDR3 sequence (DNA): TGTGCCAGCAGTTTTGCAGGGGTGGCTGAGACCCAGTACTTC. The chain recombines TRBV27 with TRBJ2-5, with D maybe TRBD1 (6 bases). Germline CDR1 reads MNHEY; CDR2 reads SMNVEV (reference sequence). The CDR3 runs to 14 residues. The V end was cut by 3 bases, the J end by 5 bases, with 13 bases between.